This entry features one T cell receptor (beta chain) sequence. CDR1 and CDR2 from the germline V gene are SEHNR and FQNEAQ (reference sequence). V lost 5 bases and J 6 bases, leaving 16 bases between the germline ends. This CDR3 has 14 amino acids. These data belong to a study of control samples from healthy donors and cancer patients. Only in-frame clones appear in the TCRdb table, and some are missing; sequencing was by immunoSEQ multiplex PCR. The sample records 97,000 or so clones, about 90% being singletons. This TCR was recovered from a woman aged 18-30 years in good health. The V and J genes are TRBV7-9 and TRBJ1-2, with D possibly matching TRBD1 (6 bases). The specimen sequenced was blood. This CDR3 is CASSQQQGSNGYTF. CDR3 in DNA: TGTGCCAGCAGCCAGCAGCAGGGGTCCAATGGCTACACCTTC.